This record concerns one T cell receptor (beta chain) sequence. Only in-frame clones appear in the TCRdb table, and some are missing; sequencing was by immunoSEQ multiplex PCR. The sample has 450,000 or so clones, over 60% seen once. The CDR3 is 14 residues long. Germline V gene sequence: CDR1 SGHRS, CDR2 YFSETQ. The V gene lost 4 bases and the J gene lost 4 bases, with 14 bases spanning the gap. This specimen comes from a study of shared clonotypes between healthy human individuals. The TCR was taken from a middle-aged woman in good health. Some clones in this sample may be carry-over from other donors' samples. The chain employs TRBV5-1 and TRBJ2-5; D not certain. The specimen was PBMCs. The CDR3 DNA reads as TGCGCCAGCAGCCTAGGGCAGGTCTCAGAGACCCAGTACTTC. It specifies CASSLGQVSETQYF.